This TCR beta chain was recorded in a study of T-cell reconstitution after alpha-beta-depleted transplantation in children. Broader study findings: After transplant, high TCRbeta diversity at day 60 in some patients arose from surviving recipient T cells and thymic progenitors. Alpha-beta T cells about two months after transplant reportedly derived from several hundred expanded graft clones. T-cell numbers and diversity, one year after transplant, stemmed largely from T cells that were newly produced.

The CDR3 consists of 13 residues. Germline V gene sequence: CDR1 SGHTA, CDR2 FQGNSA. V lost 1 base and J 4 bases, leaving 7 bases between the germline ends. This clonotype was detected ten times or more. Its antigen is still unknown. Unique molecular identifiers were built into the TCRbeta library. One entry per CDR3 protein, called by TCRdb with MiXCR from the PCR reads. The sample shows more than 200,000 distinct CDR3 sequences, more than 20% of them seen only once. The clonotype comes from a girl aged 2 to 9 with Fanconi anemia, due to receive a stem cell transplant. The chain carries TRBV7-2 and TRBJ1-2, with a weak D call TRBD1 (5 bases). The sample here was PBMCs, taken before TCRalphabeta/CD19-depleted stem cell transplant. For the CDR3, the DNA is TGTGCCAGCAGCTTAGACGGGGGCTATGGCTACACCTTC. It encodes CASSLDGGYGYTF.